This T cell receptor beta chain was recovered during a study of blood T cell repertoires in COVID-19. Turning to the study itself: From the United States, Italy and Spain came samples of acute and convalescent COVID-19.

The junction had 3 bases not matched to a gene; V was cut back by 2 bases and J by 6 bases. This CDR3 contains 17 residues. CDR1 and CDR2 (germline): MDHEN, SYDVKM. In the authors' methods: By means of reference gene primer amplification, nucleated cell counts were estimated. The method was immunoSEQ multiplex PCR; TCRdb's version includes in-frame clones alone and lacks a portion of them. V and J calls plus clone size are reproduced from that table; the DNA served to infer D and trimming. This table holds about 140,000 clones, over 75% found once. This clonotype originated in a human donor in a cohort sampled during active COVID-19. V usage is TRBV28 and J usage is TRBJ2-2; 16 bases map to TRBD2. Sequenced sample: peripheral blood. CDR3 loop: CASSLMGLAGGAGELFF. CDR3 in DNA: TGTGCCAGCAGTTTAATGGGACTAGCGGGAGGGGCCGGGGAGCTGTTTTTT.